This record concerns one T cell receptor beta chain sequence. These data originate in a study of blood T cell repertoires in COVID-19. Study at large: Donors in the United States, Italy and Spain gave samples during acute or convalescent COVID-19. From T cells, B-cell-depleted T cells, or PBMCs came the material, which was cDNA or gDNA.

Original methodology: Cell counts per sample came from amplifying reference gene primers. TCRdb's table, derived via immunoSEQ multiplex PCR, lists solely in-frame clones and lacks some. V and J calls and clone size follow that table, whereas D and trimming were derived from the DNA. Of roughly 100,000 clones listed, 75% to 95% were seen once; the top ten hold around 5.1%. This CDR3 has 17 residues. Trimming cost V 5 bases and J 8 bases; bases outside gene matches: 15. The germline V gene encodes CDR1 SGHVS and CDR2 FQNEAQ. The genes are TRBV7-8 and TRBJ2-1, with 10 bases identical to TRBD2. The clonotype comes from a man in his fifties with acute or convalescent COVID-19. The sequencing input was peripheral blood. The CDR3 is CASSRLAGVVSWDEQFF. The CDR3 DNA sequence: TGTGCCAGCAGCCGGCTAGCGGGAGTCGTCTCTTGGGATGAGCAGTTCTTC.